This is a list of T cell receptor beta chains from one sample in a study of OX40 agonist ivuxolimab in advanced cancers. The repertoire was sequenced with immunoSEQ multiplex PCR; TCRdb's copy has only in-frame clones and lacks some. The sample lists tens of thousands of clones; more than 75% were seen once. The starting material was CD4+ or CD8+ T cells sorted from blood, obtained in a trial of the OX40 agonist ivuxolimab. These receptors were taken from an adult with an advanced solid tumor such as melanoma, head and neck, liver or kidney cancer. The CDR3 runs from the conserved cysteine through the conserved F or W. Fields, in order: D gene, V gene, clone size, J gene, CDR3 DNA, CDR3 protein. D genes are given only for firm matches. Clone sizes are given selectively: once, few, many, or a class where the clone is expanded.

D: TRBD2
V: TRBV29-1
size: NA
J: TRBJ2-2
DNA: TGCAGCGTTGAAGCACTAGCGGGAGAGTCCCTTTCCGGGGAGCTGTTTTTT
CDR3: CSVEALAGESLSGELFF

D: TRBD2
V: TRBV18
size: NA
J: TRBJ2-1
DNA: TGTGCCAGCTCACCACGGACAGCGGGGGTCTACAATGAGCAGTTCTTC
CDR3: CASSPRTAGVYNEQFF

D: NA
V: TRBV2
size: NA
J: TRBJ1-2
DNA: TGTGCCAGCAGTAAAATCCCGAACGATGGCTACACCTTC
CDR3: CASSKIPNDGYTF

D: NA
V: TRBV29-1
size: medium-sized
J: TRBJ1-2
DNA: TGCAGCACCCCGAGGACAGACAACTATGGCTACACCTTC
CDR3: CSTPRTDNYGYTF

D: TRBD2
V: TRBV27
size: NA
J: TRBJ2-3
DNA: TGTGCCAGCAGGATCCTTACCCGGGCGGGAGGGGCAGATACGCAGTATTTT
CDR3: CASRILTRAGGADTQYF

D: NA
V: TRBV7-9
size: NA
J: TRBJ1-1
DNA: TGTGCCAGCAGTCCCGGGGGCGTCGAAGCTTTCTTT
CDR3: CASSPGGVEAFF

D: TRBD1
V: TRBV6-1
size: NA
J: TRBJ1-2
DNA: TGTGCCAGCAGTGAAGGGAGACAGGGGCTTGTTCCGTCTTATTACTATGGCTACACCTTC
CDR3: CASSEGRQGLVPSYYYGYTF

D: NA
V: TRBV19
size: NA
J: TRBJ2-2
DNA: TGTGCCAGTAGTATGACCTGGGAGGCCGGGGAGCTGTTTTTT
CDR3: CASSMTWEAGELFF

D: TRBD1
V: TRBV4-1
size: NA
J: TRBJ1-1
DNA: TGCGCCAGCAGCGGCAGACAGGGGAACACTGAAGCTTTCTTT
CDR3: CASSGRQGNTEAFF

D: TRBD1
V: TRBV5-4
size: NA
J: TRBJ1-5
DNA: TGTGCCAGCAGTCGACAGGGGGTCAATCAGCCCCAGCATTTT
CDR3: CASSRQGVNQPQHF

D: NA
V: TRBV29-1
size: NA
J: TRBJ2-1
DNA: TGCAGCGTTGACAAAACGGACAGAGGAGTAAATGAGCAGTTCTTC
CDR3: CSVDKTDRGVNEQFF

D: NA
V: TRBV18
size: NA
J: TRBJ2-3
DNA: TGTGCCAGCTCCCCCAGGAGGACTTACACAGATACGCAGTATTTT
CDR3: CASSPRRTYTDTQYF

D: NA
V: TRBV5-4
size: NA
J: TRBJ2-7
DNA: TGTGCCAGCAGCCAGGACGGATCCTACGAGCAGTACTTC
CDR3: CASSQDGSYEQYF

D: NA
V: TRBV6-5
size: NA
J: TRBJ2-1
DNA: TGTGCCAGCAAGACTAACGTCTACAATGAGCAGTTCTTC
CDR3: CASKTNVYNEQFF

D: TRBD2
V: TRBV2
size: once
J: TRBJ2-5
DNA: TGTGCCAGCAGACTAGCGGGAGGGCGTGGAGTAGAGACCCAGTACTTC
CDR3: CASRLAGGRGVETQYF

D: NA
V: TRBV25-1
size: NA
J: TRBJ2-4
DNA: TGTGCCAGCAGTGATACTCGAGTGGAAGGCAAAAACATTCAGTACTTC
CDR3: CASSDTRVEGKNIQYF

D: NA
V: TRBV4-1
size: NA
J: TRBJ2-7
DNA: TGCGCCAGCAGCCAAGATACCAGGAGTCCAAGGGCGATCGTGGACTTCGAGCAGTACTTC
CDR3: CASSQDTRSPRAIVDFEQYF

D: NA
V: TRBV10-3
size: NA
J: TRBJ2-7
DNA: TGTGCCAGCAGTGCGGGACAGACCCTCTACGAGCAGTACTTC
CDR3: CASSAGQTLYEQYF

D: NA
V: TRBV10-1
size: NA
J: TRBJ1-2
DNA: TGCGCCAGCAGTGAGAACAGCGAAAACTATGGCTACACCTTC
CDR3: CASSENSENYGYTF

D: TRBD2
V: TRBV10-3
size: once
J: TRBJ2-6
DNA: TGTGCCACCAAAGCGGGAGGGGAGGGTGGAGGGGCCAACGTCCTGACTTTC
CDR3: CATKAGGEGGGANVLTF

D: TRBD2
V: TRBV13
size: NA
J: TRBJ2-7
DNA: TGTGCCAGCAGCGGGCTACTAGCGGGAGTCTCCTACGAGCAGTACTTC
CDR3: CASSGLLAGVSYEQYF

D: NA
V: TRBV30
size: NA
J: TRBJ2-7
DNA: TGTGCCTGGAGTATGTCGAAATCTTGGACCCTCTACGAGCAGTACTTC
CDR3: CAWSMSKSWTLYEQYF

D: NA
V: TRBV13
size: NA
J: TRBJ1-2
DNA: TGTGCCAGCAGCTTAGGTGGATATTCCCACTATGGCTACACCTTC
CDR3: CASSLGGYSHYGYTF

D: NA
V: TRBV7-9
size: NA
J: TRBJ1-1
DNA: TGTGCCAGCAGCCAAGATTTGGGGAGCGGAAATGAAGCTTTCTTT
CDR3: CASSQDLGSGNEAFF

D: TRBD2
V: TRBV9
size: NA
J: TRBJ2-1
DNA: TGTGCCAGCAGCGCGGGAGGGCCGGATTACGAGCAGTTCTTC
CDR3: CASSAGGPDYEQFF

D: TRBD2
V: TRBV6-1
size: NA
J: TRBJ2-7
DNA: TGTGCCAGCCAAAATCCGGGACTACTCTCCTACGAGCAGTACTTC
CDR3: CASQNPGLLSYEQYF

D: TRBD2
V: TRBV2
size: NA
J: TRBJ2-1
DNA: TGTGCCAGCAGTGAAGAACTAGCGGGGGGTAATGAGCAGTTCTTC
CDR3: CASSEELAGGNEQFF

D: TRBD2
V: TRBV19
size: NA
J: TRBJ2-5
DNA: TGTGCCGCTGGCGGGACTAGCCAAGAGACCCAGTACTTC
CDR3: CAAGGTSQETQYF

D: TRBD1
V: TRBV6-4
size: NA
J: TRBJ1-1
DNA: TGTGCCAGCAAGGTTGACAGGGAGAACACTGAAGCTTTCTTT
CDR3: CASKVDRENTEAFF

D: NA
V: TRBV5-6
size: NA
J: TRBJ1-5
DNA: TGTGCCAGCGGGCTTGGAGGGTCTAACCAGCCCCAGCATTTT
CDR3: CASGLGGSNQPQHF

D: TRBD1
V: TRBV27
size: NA
J: TRBJ1-1
DNA: TGTGCCAGCAGTTTACACGGACAGGTTGGAAGGAACACTGAAGCTTTCTTT
CDR3: CASSLHGQVGRNTEAFF

D: NA
V: TRBV19
size: NA
J: TRBJ2-1
DNA: TGTGCCAGTAGTATACCGAGCTCCTACAATGAGCAGTTCTTC
CDR3: CASSIPSSYNEQFF

D: NA
V: TRBV10-3
size: NA
J: TRBJ1-3
DNA: TGTGCCATCAGTGCCAGGGAGATGGACACCATATATTTT
CDR3: CAISAREMDTIYF

D: NA
V: TRBV5-4
size: NA
J: TRBJ2-3
DNA: TGTGCCAGCAGCTTGGATGGGGGAATTACTAGCACAGATACGCAGTATTTT
CDR3: CASSLDGGITSTDTQYF

D: TRBD1
V: TRBV30
size: NA
J: TRBJ2-5
DNA: TGTGCCTGGAGTGAAGTGACAGGGCCCCAAGAGACCCAGTACTTC
CDR3: CAWSEVTGPQETQYF

D: NA
V: TRBV10-1
size: NA
J: TRBJ2-7
DNA: TGCGCCAGCAGGGGACACTCCTACGAGCAGTACTTC
CDR3: CASRGHSYEQYF

D: NA
V: TRBV19
size: NA
J: TRBJ2-7
DNA: TGTGCCACTTCGGCGGAAAGCTCCTACGAGCAGTACTTC
CDR3: CATSAESSYEQYF

D: TRBD1
V: TRBV5-5
size: few
J: TRBJ1-1
DNA: TGTGCCAGCAGCAATTTCCAGGGGGCGCGAGAAGTGAACACTGAAGCTTTCTTT
CDR3: CASSNFQGAREVNTEAFF

D: TRBD1
V: TRBV4-1
size: NA
J: TRBJ2-3
DNA: TGCGCCAGCAGCCATAAACTAGCAGGGGGCGCGGATACGCAGTATTTT
CDR3: CASSHKLAGGADTQYF

D: NA
V: TRBV5-4
size: NA
J: TRBJ1-2
DNA: TGTGCCAGCAGCAGAGGTGACATCTTCAACTATGGCTACACCTTC
CDR3: CASSRGDIFNYGYTF

D: TRBD1
V: TRBV7-6
size: NA
J: TRBJ2-7
DNA: TGTGCCAGCAGCTCCTTCCCGGGACAGGGGGCGAGATCCTACGAGCAGTACTTC
CDR3: CASSSFPGQGARSYEQYF

D: NA
V: TRBV28
size: NA
J: TRBJ2-7
DNA: TGTGCCAGCAGTCGGGGGACGGCGACATCCTACGAGCAGTACTTC
CDR3: CASSRGTATSYEQYF

D: NA
V: TRBV6-1
size: NA
J: TRBJ1-2
DNA: TGTGCCAGCAGTGAAATACGGTTCAACTATGGCTACACCTTC
CDR3: CASSEIRFNYGYTF

D: TRBD1
V: TRBV6-1
size: NA
J: TRBJ2-5
DNA: TGTGCCAGCCCGACAGGGGGCCGGGAGACCCAGTACTTC
CDR3: CASPTGGRETQYF

D: NA
V: TRBV28
size: NA
J: TRBJ2-1
DNA: TGTGCCAGCAGTTGGGACAATGAGCAGTTCTTC
CDR3: CASSWDNEQFF

D: NA
V: TRBV7-8
size: NA
J: TRBJ1-5
DNA: TGTGCCACCGTGGAGGGAGGAGGTCAGCCCCAGCATTTT
CDR3: CATVEGGGQPQHF

D: TRBD1
V: TRBV27
size: many
J: TRBJ1-2
DNA: TGTGCCAGCAGAGGGACAGGGGGTATCCGCTTTAGCTATGGCTACACCTTC
CDR3: CASRGTGGIRFSYGYTF

D: NA
V: TRBV4-2
size: NA
J: TRBJ2-5
DNA: TGTGCCAGCAGCCAAGACGGGGGGCCGAGGACCCAGTACTTC
CDR3: CASSQDGGPRTQYF

D: TRBD1
V: TRBV7-2
size: NA
J: TRBJ1-1
DNA: TGTGCCAGCAGCAATTTCCAGGGGGCGCGAGAAGTGAACACTGAAGCTTTCTTT
CDR3: CASSNFQGAREVNTEAFF

D: NA
V: TRBV6-6
size: NA
J: TRBJ2-7
DNA: TGTGCCAGCAGTTACTCGCCTGGGGACTACGAGCAGTACTTC
CDR3: CASSYSPGDYEQYF

D: TRBD2
V: TRBV27
size: NA
J: TRBJ2-7
DNA: TGTGCCAGCAGTCCAAATATGTTCGGGACTAGCGTTTACGAGCAGTACTTC
CDR3: CASSPNMFGTSVYEQYF

D: TRBD2
V: TRBV25-1
size: NA
J: TRBJ2-5
DNA: TGTGCCACCGGGACTAGCCAGACGGAGACCCAGTACTTC
CDR3: CATGTSQTETQYF

D: NA
V: TRBV6-7
size: NA
J: TRBJ1-2
DNA: TGTGCCTTTTACAGACCTAACTATGGCTACACCTTC
CDR3: CAFYRPNYGYTF

D: NA
V: TRBV18
size: NA
J: TRBJ2-2
DNA: TGTGCCAGCTCACCACTGGCAACCGGGGAGCTGTTTTTT
CDR3: CASSPLATGELFF

D: NA
V: TRBV5-6
size: once
J: TRBJ2-5
DNA: TGTGCCAGCAGCTTGGAAGGATTCCAAGAGACCCAGTACTTC
CDR3: CASSLEGFQETQYF

D: NA
V: TRBV6-1
size: NA
J: TRBJ1-5
DNA: TGTGCCAGCAGACTAAAGGAGGGTAGCAATCAGCCCCAGCATTTT
CDR3: CASRLKEGSNQPQHF

D: NA
V: TRBV4-1
size: once
J: TRBJ2-3
DNA: TGCGCCAGCAGCCAAAATTCGGGGGAACCCCGTCATTTT
CDR3: CASSQNSGEPRHF

D: NA
V: TRBV6-6
size: NA
J: TRBJ2-5
DNA: TGTGCCAGCGCCGAAACTTTGAGGGTGGAGACCCAGTACTTC
CDR3: CASAETLRVETQYF

D: NA
V: TRBV25-1
size: NA
J: TRBJ2-3
DNA: TGTGCCAGCAGTGAAACCTCGAGGGGAGATACGCAGTATTTT
CDR3: CASSETSRGDTQYF

D: NA
V: TRBV29-1
size: NA
J: TRBJ2-7
DNA: TGCAGCGTTGATAGTACGACAAAGAGCGGCAACCTCTACGAGCAGTACTTC
CDR3: CSVDSTTKSGNLYEQYF